Following are 10 T cell receptor beta chains from one sample sequenced in a study of blood T cell repertoires in COVID-19 (dated by TCRdb to the early 2020s). The library was generated by the immunoSEQ multiplex PCR assay. TCRdb's version of the immuneACCESS table is confined to in-frame rearrangements and falls short of the full clone set. An unresolved V gene accounts for under half of the shortfall where checked; the remainder is of unknown origin. Here the sample has roughly 160,000 clones; roughly 80% occur a single time. The ten largest account for 3% to 3.5% of the sample. Sequenced input: PBMCs or T cells enriched from blood (not recorded which). The origin of the receptors is a woman in her sixties who had recovered from COVID-19.

The CDR3 nucleotides read TGTGCCAGCAGCCAGTCCCGGGACAGGGGCGCTTTCTTT. As protein: CASSQSRDRGAFF. This chain connects TRBV6-5 to TRBJ1-1, with TRBD1 matching over 10 bases. This CDR3 comprises 13 residues. V lost 6 bases, J lost 11 bases, and 9 bases stayed unmatched. Looked up from germline, CDR1 is MNHEY and CDR2 is SVGAGI.

The chain is built from TRBV3-1 (or the pseudogene TRBV3-2) and TRBJ1-3; 7 nucleotides agree with TRBD1. The CDR3 is 16 amino acids. Germline V gene sequence: CDR1 LGHDT, CDR2 YNNKEL (reference sequence). V was pared by 3 bases and J by 0 bases, with 5 bases of the junction left unmatched. CDR3: CASSHFTGASGNTIYF. CDR3 coding DNA: TGTGCCAGCAGCCACTTCACAGGGGCCTCTGGAAACACCATATATTTT.

This chain joins TRBV5-1 and TRBJ1-1, with D possibly matching TRBD1 (6 bases). V lost 4 bases and J lost 2, with 12 bases in between. Germline V lookup: CDR1 SGHRS, CDR2 YFSETQ. The CDR3 has 14 amino acids. The CDR3 bases are TGCGCCAGCAGCACGGGGGGCGCAAACACTGAAGCTTTCTTT. This gives the protein CASSTGGANTEAFF.

This clone came up a few times. V gene TRBV7-8 combines with J gene TRBJ1-1, with D maybe TRBD1 (5 bases). The CDR3 runs 13 residues. The germline CDR1 and CDR2 sequences are SGHVS and FQNEAQ. V gave up 0 bases and J gave up 9 bases, with 11 bases separating them. The CDR3 region is CASSLAGGSQAFF. CDR3 nucleotides: TGTGCCAGCAGCTTAGCGGGGGGGAGCCAAGCTTTCTTT. Combining the CDR3 with reference TRBV7-8 and TRBJ1-1 gives the whole variable domain GAGVSQSPRYKVAKRGQDVALRCDPISGHVSLFWYQQALGQGPEFLTYFQNEAQLDKSGLPSDRFFAERPEGSVSTLKIQRTQQEDSAVYLCASSLAGGSQAFFGQGTRLTVV.

On this clone: The junction differs from germline at one of its ends, possibly a read error. The gene calls are TRBV29-1 and TRBJ2-7; a weak D match, TRBD2 (5 bases). The CDR3 extends over 13 amino acids. The germline gives CDR1 SQVTM, CDR2 ANQGSEA. This CDR3 reads CSVEGGLTHEVVF. In nucleotides, the CDR3 is TGCAGCGTTGAAGGAGGGCTAACCCACGAGGTTGTCTTC.

The CDR3 DNA follows: TGTGCCAGCAGCCATGTAGATGGCTACACCTTC. It encodes CASSHVDGYTF. The J gene is TRBJ1-2, the V gene TRBV3-1 (or the pseudogene TRBV3-2); no clear D. The V end was cut by 3 bases, the J end by 6 bases, with 5 bases between. CDR1 and CDR2 (germline): LGHDT, YNNKEL (reference sequence). The CDR3 contains 11 residues.

The rearrangement links TRBV10-3 to TRBJ1-1, with TRBD1 matching over 12 bases. CDR1 ENHRY and CDR2 SYGVKD come from the germline V gene. The length of the CDR3 is 19 residues. With 3 bases clipped from V and 4 bases from J, the junction kept 15 bases outside the gene matches. In DNA, the CDR3 is TGTGCCATCAGTGACCACGAGATACCGGGACAGGGGGCGGGCACTGAAGCTTTCTTT. Protein sequence: CAISDHEIPGQGAGTEAFF.

V is TRBV24-1 and J is TRBJ2-5; possibly TRBD2 for D (5 bases). The CDR3 has 13 residues. Germline V gives CDR1 KGHDR, CDR2 SFDVKD. V was trimmed by 5 bases and J by 1 base, leaving 7 bases between them. In DNA, the CDR3 is TGTGCCACCAGTGCGGGGAGCCAAGAGACCCAGTACTTC. Encoded protein: CATSAGSQETQYF.

The chain combines TRBV5-6 with TRBJ1-2, with TRBD1 matching 8 bases. This CDR3 contains 13 residues. The junction had 3 bases not matched to a gene; V was cut back by 4 bases and J by 4 bases. The germline gives CDR1 SGHDT, CDR2 YYEEEE. The CDR3 bases are TGTGCCAGCAGCCCCGGACAGGGCTATGGCTACACCTTC. Its protein product is CASSPGQGYGYTF.

The chain links TRBV19 to TRBJ1-6; 7 bases fit TRBD1. This CDR3 is built from 15 residues. CDR1 LNHDA and CDR2 SQIVND come from the germline V gene (reference sequence). Losses at the gene ends were 3 bases for V and 8 bases for J; bases not matched to a gene: 7. The CDR3 is CASSMVTGWDSPLHF. CDR3 coding DNA: TGTGCCAGTAGTATGGTGACAGGGTGGGATTCACCCCTCCACTTT. The variable domain in full, completed from reference TRBV19 and TRBJ1-6, reads DGGITQSPKYLFRKEGQNVTLSCEQNLNHDAMYWYRQDPGQGLRLIYYSQIVNDFQKGDIAEGYSVSREKKESFPLTVTSAQKNPTAFYLCASSMVTGWDSPLHFGNGTRLTVT.